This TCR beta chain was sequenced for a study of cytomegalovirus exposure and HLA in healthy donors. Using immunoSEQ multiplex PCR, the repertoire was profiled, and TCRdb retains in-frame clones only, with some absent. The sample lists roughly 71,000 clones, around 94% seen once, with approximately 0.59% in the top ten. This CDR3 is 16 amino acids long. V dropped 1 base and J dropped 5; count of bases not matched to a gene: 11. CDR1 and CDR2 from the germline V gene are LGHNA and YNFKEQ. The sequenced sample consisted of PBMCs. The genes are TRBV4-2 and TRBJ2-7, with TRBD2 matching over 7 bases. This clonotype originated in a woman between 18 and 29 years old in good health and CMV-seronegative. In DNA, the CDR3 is TGTGCCAGCAGCCAAGGGGGAGGGGAAATTGCTGACGAGCAGTACTTC. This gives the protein CASSQGGGEIADEQYF.